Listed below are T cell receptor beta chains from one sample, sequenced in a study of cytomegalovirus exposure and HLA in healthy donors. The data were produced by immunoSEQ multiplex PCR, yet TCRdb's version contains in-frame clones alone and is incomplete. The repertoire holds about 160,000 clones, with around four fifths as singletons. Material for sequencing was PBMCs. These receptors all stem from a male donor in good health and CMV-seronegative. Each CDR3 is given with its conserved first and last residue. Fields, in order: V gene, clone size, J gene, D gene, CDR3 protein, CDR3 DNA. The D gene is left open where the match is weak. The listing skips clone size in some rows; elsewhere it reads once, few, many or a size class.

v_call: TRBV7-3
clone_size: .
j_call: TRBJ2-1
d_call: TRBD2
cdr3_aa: CASSLGAGGYNEQFF
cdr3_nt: TGTGCCAGCAGCTTAGGTGCGGGGGGATACAATGAGCAGTTCTTC

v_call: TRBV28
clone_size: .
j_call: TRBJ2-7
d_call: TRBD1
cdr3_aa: CASSPAGTGALEQYF
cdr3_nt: TGTGCCAGCAGCCCAGCGGGGACAGGGGCTCTCGAGCAGTACTTC

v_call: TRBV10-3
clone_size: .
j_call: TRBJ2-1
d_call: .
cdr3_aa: CAISEFGEQFF
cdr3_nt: TGTGCCATCAGTGAGTTCGGTGAGCAGTTCTTC

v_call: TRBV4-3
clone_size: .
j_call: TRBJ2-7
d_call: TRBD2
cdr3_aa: CASSPEASGRAYEQYF
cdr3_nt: TGCGCCAGCAGCCCGGAGGCTAGCGGGAGGGCCTACGAGCAGTACTTC

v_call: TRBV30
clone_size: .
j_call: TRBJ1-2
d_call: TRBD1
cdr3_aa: CAWRPGTAYGYTF
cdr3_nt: TGTGCCTGGAGACCCGGGACAGCCTATGGCTACACCTTC

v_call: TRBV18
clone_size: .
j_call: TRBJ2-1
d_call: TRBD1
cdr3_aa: CASSPGQQTYNEQFF
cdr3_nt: TGTGCCAGCTCGCCGGGACAGCAAACCTACAATGAGCAGTTCTTC

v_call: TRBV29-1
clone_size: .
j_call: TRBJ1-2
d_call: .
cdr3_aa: CSAEGTSGYTF
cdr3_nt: TGCAGCGCCGAAGGGACAAGTGGCTACACCTTC

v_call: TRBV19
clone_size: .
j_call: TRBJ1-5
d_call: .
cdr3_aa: CASSMWTVRDQPQHF
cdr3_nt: TGTGCCAGTAGTATGTGGACTGTGAGAGATCAGCCCCAGCATTTT

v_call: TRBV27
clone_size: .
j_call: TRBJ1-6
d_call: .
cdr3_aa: CASSLRGYNSPLHF
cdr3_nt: TGTGCCAGCAGTTTACGGGGTTATAATTCACCCCTCCACTTT

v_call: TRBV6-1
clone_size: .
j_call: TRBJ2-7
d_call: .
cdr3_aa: CASSEGVRVEQYF
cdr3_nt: TGTGCCAGCAGTGAAGGGGTCAGGGTCGAGCAGTACTTC

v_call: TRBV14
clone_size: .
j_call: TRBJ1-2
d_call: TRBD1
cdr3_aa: CASSLLLRGTGSGGYTF
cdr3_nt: TGTGCCAGCAGCCTCTTGTTGAGAGGGACAGGGTCTGGTGGCTACACCTTC

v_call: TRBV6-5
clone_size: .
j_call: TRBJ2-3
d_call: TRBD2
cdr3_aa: CASSYSTGGLGDTQYF
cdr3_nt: TGTGCCAGCAGTTACTCGACGGGAGGGCTGGGAGATACGCAGTATTTT

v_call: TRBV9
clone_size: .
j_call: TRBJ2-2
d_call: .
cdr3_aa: CASSLNTGELFF
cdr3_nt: TGTGCCAGCAGTCTAAACACCGGGGAGCTGTTTTTT

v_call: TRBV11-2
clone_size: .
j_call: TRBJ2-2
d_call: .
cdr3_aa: CASSLKLVGGELFF
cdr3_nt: TGTGCCAGCAGCTTAAAACTCGTCGGCGGGGAGCTGTTTTTT

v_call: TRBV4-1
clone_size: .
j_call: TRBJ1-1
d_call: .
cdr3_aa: CASSHPQGMNTEAFF
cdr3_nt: TGCGCCAGCAGCCACCCACAGGGTATGAACACTGAAGCTTTCTTT

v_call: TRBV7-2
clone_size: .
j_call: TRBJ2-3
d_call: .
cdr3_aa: CASSLTEPDTQYF
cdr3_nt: TGTGCCAGCAGCTTAACAGAGCCAGATACGCAGTATTTT

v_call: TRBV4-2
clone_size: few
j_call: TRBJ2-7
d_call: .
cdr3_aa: CASSQAHEPTYEQYF
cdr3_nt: TGTGCCAGCAGCCAAGCACACGAACCGACCTACGAGCAGTACTTC

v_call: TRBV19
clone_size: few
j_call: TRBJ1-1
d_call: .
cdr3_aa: CASSTLRDSRGGRNTEAFF
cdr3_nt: TGTGCCAGTAGTACCCTCCGGGACTCCAGGGGCGGGAGGAACACTGAAGCTTTCTTT

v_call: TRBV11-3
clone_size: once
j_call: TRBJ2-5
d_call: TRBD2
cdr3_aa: CASSLDATSGSFETQYF
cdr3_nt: TGTGCCAGCAGCTTAGACGCGACTAGCGGGAGTTTTGAGACCCAGTACTTC

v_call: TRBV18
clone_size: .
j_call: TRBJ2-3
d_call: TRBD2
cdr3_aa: CASSPMLAGGDTQYF
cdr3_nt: TGTGCCAGCTCACCAATGCTAGCGGGGGGAGATACGCAGTATTTT

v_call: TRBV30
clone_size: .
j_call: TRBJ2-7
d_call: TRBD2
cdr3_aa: CAWSSLPSGSSFRAYEQYF
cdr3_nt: TGTGCCTGGAGTTCCCTCCCTAGCGGGAGTTCATTTAGGGCCTACGAGCAGTACTTC

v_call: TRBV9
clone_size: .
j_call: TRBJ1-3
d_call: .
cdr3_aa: CASSVDESGNTIYF
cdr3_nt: TGTGCCAGCAGCGTAGACGAGTCTGGAAACACCATATATTTT

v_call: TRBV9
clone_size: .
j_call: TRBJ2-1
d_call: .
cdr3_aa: CASSLSVTYNEQFF
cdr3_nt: TGTGCCAGCAGCCTAAGTGTTACCTACAATGAGCAGTTCTTC

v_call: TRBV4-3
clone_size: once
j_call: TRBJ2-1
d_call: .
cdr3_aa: CASSQDWGPSYNEQFF
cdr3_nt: TGCGCCAGCAGCCAAGATTGGGGGCCATCCTACAATGAGCAGTTCTTC

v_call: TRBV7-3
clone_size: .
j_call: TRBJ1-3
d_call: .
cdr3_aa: CASSLTGHSGNTIYF
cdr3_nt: TGTGCCAGCAGCTTAACGGGGCACTCTGGAAACACCATATATTTT

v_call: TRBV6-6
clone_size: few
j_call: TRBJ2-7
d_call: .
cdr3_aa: CASTRGAEQYF
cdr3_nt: TGTGCCAGCACCCGGGGGGCCGAGCAGTACTTC

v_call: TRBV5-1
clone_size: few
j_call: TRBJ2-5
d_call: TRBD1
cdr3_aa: CASSLGAGGLETQYF
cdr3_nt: TGCGCCAGCAGCTTGGGGGCAGGGGGCCTTGAGACCCAGTACTTC

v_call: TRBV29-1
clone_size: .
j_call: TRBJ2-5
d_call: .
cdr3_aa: CSGQASGETQYF
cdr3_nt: TGCAGCGGACAGGCTAGCGGAGAGACCCAGTACTTC

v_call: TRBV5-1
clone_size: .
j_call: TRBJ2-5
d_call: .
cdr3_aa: CASSFSGQETQYF
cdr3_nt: TGCGCCAGCAGCTTCAGTGGACAGGAGACCCAGTACTTC

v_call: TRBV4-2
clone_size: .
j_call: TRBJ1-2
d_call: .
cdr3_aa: CASSQVADNYGYTF
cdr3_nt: TGTGCCAGCAGCCAAGTAGCGGATAACTATGGCTACACCTTC

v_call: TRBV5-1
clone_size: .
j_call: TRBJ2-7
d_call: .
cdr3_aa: CASTLIWGDEQYF
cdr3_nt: TGCGCCAGCACCTTAATTTGGGGGGACGAGCAGTACTTC

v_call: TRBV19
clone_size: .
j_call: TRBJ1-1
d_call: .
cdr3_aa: CASSIVPGPEAFF
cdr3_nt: TGTGCCAGTAGTATTGTGCCAGGGCCTGAAGCTTTCTTT

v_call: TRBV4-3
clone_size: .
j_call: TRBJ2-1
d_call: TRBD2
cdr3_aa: CASSQERGYEQFF
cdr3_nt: TGCGCCAGCAGCCAAGAGCGGGGGTATGAGCAGTTCTTC

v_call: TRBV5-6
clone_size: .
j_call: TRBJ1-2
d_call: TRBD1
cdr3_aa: CASSLVGGAQGDYGYTF
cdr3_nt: TGTGCCAGCAGCTTGGTAGGGGGCGCACAGGGAGATTATGGCTACACCTTC

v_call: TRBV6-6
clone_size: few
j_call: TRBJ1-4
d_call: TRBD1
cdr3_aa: CASRKGTGVEKLFF
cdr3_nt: TGTGCCAGCAGAAAGGGGACAGGGGTAGAAAAACTGTTTTTT

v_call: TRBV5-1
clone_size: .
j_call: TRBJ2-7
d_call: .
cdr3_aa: CASSLGTDAYEQYF
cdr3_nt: TGCGCCAGCAGCTTGGGGACAGATGCCTACGAGCAGTACTTC

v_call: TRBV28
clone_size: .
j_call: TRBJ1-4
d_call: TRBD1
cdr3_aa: CASRGDSFNEKLFF
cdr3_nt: TGTGCCAGCAGGGGGGACAGCTTTAATGAAAAACTGTTTTTT

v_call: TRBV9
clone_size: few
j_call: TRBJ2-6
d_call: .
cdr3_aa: CASSGEEGRSGANVLTF
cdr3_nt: TGTGCCAGCAGCGGGGAAGAGGGAAGGTCTGGGGCCAACGTCCTGACTTTC

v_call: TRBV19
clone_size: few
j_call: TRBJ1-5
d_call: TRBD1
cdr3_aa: CASSWDRENQPQHF
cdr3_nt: TGTGCCAGTAGTTGGGACAGGGAAAATCAGCCCCAGCATTTT

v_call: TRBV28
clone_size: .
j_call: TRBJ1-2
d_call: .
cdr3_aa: CASSSTKNYGYTF
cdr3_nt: TGTGCCAGCAGCTCGACAAAAAACTATGGCTACACCTTC

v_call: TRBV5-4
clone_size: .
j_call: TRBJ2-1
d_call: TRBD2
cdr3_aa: CASSRGLAGDNEQFF
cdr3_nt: TGTGCCAGCAGTCGTGGACTAGCGGGTGACAATGAGCAGTTCTTC

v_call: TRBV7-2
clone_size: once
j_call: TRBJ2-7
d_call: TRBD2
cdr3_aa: CASSFGTSGAEQYF
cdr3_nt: TGTGCCAGCAGTTTTGGGACTAGCGGGGCCGAGCAGTACTTC

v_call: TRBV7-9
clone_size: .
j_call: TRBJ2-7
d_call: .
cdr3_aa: CASSQEGPMMAEQYF
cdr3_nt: TGTGCCAGCAGCCAGGAAGGCCCCATGATGGCCGAGCAGTACTTC

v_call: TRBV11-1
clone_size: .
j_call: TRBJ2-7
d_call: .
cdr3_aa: CASSLDRTSYEQYF
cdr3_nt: TGTGCCAGCAGCCTCGACAGGACCTCCTACGAGCAGTACTTC

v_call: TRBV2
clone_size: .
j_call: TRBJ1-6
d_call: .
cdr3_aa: CASSGARGYNSPLHF
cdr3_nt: TGTGCCAGCAGTGGAGCCAGAGGATATAATTCACCCCTCCACTTT